This is a list of T cell receptor beta chains from one sample in a study of shared clonotypes between healthy human individuals. TCRdb keeps only in-frame clones here, not all; method: immunoSEQ multiplex PCR. The table has fewer than 1.8 million clones, less than 99% seen once. Sequencing input: naive CD4+ T cells sorted from blood. These receptors were taken from a man aged 25-40 years in good health. The CDR3 runs from the conserved cysteine through the conserved F or W. A D gene is named only where the DNA matches it firmly. Only part of the rows carry a size: once, few, many, or a class if the clone is expanded.

v_call: TRBV6-5; j_call: TRBJ2-7; d_call: NA; clone_size: NA; cdr3_aa: CASSDQTDSYEQYF; cdr3_nt: TGTGCCAGCAGTGACCAGACTGATTCCTACGAGCAGTACTTC
v_call: TRBV5-4; j_call: TRBJ2-3; d_call: NA; clone_size: NA; cdr3_aa: CASRPETGRLGTDTQYF; cdr3_nt: TGTGCCAGCAGACCAGAAACAGGGAGGTTAGGCACAGATACGCAGTATTTT
v_call: TRBV11-2; j_call: TRBJ2-7; d_call: TRBD2; clone_size: NA; cdr3_aa: CASSLELAGVGEQYF; cdr3_nt: TGTGCCAGCAGCTTAGAACTAGCGGGAGTCGGGGAGCAGTACTTC
v_call: TRBV7-9; j_call: TRBJ2-7; d_call: NA; clone_size: NA; cdr3_aa: CASSLDFRPARSYEQYF; cdr3_nt: TGTGCCAGCAGCTTAGACTTCAGGCCAGCTCGCTCCTACGAGCAGTACTTC
v_call: TRBV5-1; j_call: TRBJ2-1; d_call: NA; clone_size: once; cdr3_aa: CASSLPGEQFF; cdr3_nt: TGCGCCAGCAGCTTGCCCGGGGAGCAGTTCTTC
v_call: TRBV29-1; j_call: TRBJ1-2; d_call: NA; clone_size: NA; cdr3_aa: CSVGERQQGGYTF; cdr3_nt: TGCAGCGTGGGGGAAAGGCAGCAGGGTGGCTACACCTTC
v_call: TRBV7-4; j_call: TRBJ2-2; d_call: NA; clone_size: NA; cdr3_aa: CASSFISLTRSNTGELFF; cdr3_nt: TGTGCCAGCAGCTTTATTAGTTTGACTAGGTCGAACACCGGGGAGCTGTTTTTT
v_call: TRBV18; j_call: TRBJ2-7; d_call: TRBD1; clone_size: NA; cdr3_aa: CASSPMTGDLSYEQYF; cdr3_nt: TGTGCCAGCTCACCAATGACAGGGGACCTCTCCTACGAGCAGTACTTC
v_call: TRBV4-1; j_call: TRBJ1-4; d_call: TRBD1; clone_size: NA; cdr3_aa: CASSEGQGPRNLNEKLFF; cdr3_nt: TGCGCCAGCAGCGAAGGACAGGGGCCGCGGAACCTTAATGAAAAACTGTTTTTT
v_call: TRBV9; j_call: TRBJ2-1; d_call: NA; clone_size: NA; cdr3_aa: CASSVTLIGNNEQFF; cdr3_nt: TGTGCCAGCAGCGTAACTCTTATCGGCAACAATGAGCAGTTCTTC
v_call: TRBV5-1; j_call: TRBJ2-4; d_call: TRBD1; clone_size: NA; cdr3_aa: CASSLGPGTGGNSIQYF; cdr3_nt: TGCGCCAGCAGCTTGGGTCCCGGGACAGGGGGCAATAGCATTCAGTACTTC
v_call: TRBV28; j_call: TRBJ2-5; d_call: TRBD2; clone_size: NA; cdr3_aa: CASSFGGGTQETQYF; cdr3_nt: TGTGCCAGCAGTTTTGGGGGGGGAACCCAAGAGACCCAGTACTTC
v_call: TRBV19; j_call: TRBJ1-5; d_call: NA; clone_size: NA; cdr3_aa: CASSKSGQSQPQHF; cdr3_nt: TGTGCCAGTAGTAAGTCAGGGCAAAGTCAGCCCCAGCATTTT
v_call: TRBV6-1; j_call: TRBJ1-5; d_call: NA; clone_size: NA; cdr3_aa: CASSGSYVPNQPQHF; cdr3_nt: TGTGCCAGCAGTGGGTCCTACGTCCCCAATCAGCCCCAGCATTTT
v_call: TRBV5-1; j_call: TRBJ2-2; d_call: TRBD1; clone_size: NA; cdr3_aa: CASSLVAGGQELFF; cdr3_nt: TGCGCCAGCAGCTTGGTCGCAGGGGGCCAAGAGCTGTTTTTT
v_call: TRBV18; j_call: TRBJ2-7; d_call: NA; clone_size: NA; cdr3_aa: CASSPNWGDEQYF; cdr3_nt: TGTGCCAGCTCACCAAATTGGGGGGACGAGCAGTACTTC
v_call: TRBV5-6; j_call: TRBJ2-1; d_call: TRBD1; clone_size: NA; cdr3_aa: CASRYRDRDMSEQFF; cdr3_nt: TGTGCCAGCAGATATCGGGACAGGGACATGAGTGAGCAGTTCTTC
v_call: TRBV18; j_call: TRBJ2-7; d_call: TRBD2; clone_size: NA; cdr3_aa: CASSPKGAGGSYEQYF; cdr3_nt: TGTGCCAGCTCACCGAAGGGAGCGGGAGGATCCTACGAGCAGTACTTC
v_call: TRBV6-1; j_call: TRBJ1-4; d_call: NA; clone_size: NA; cdr3_aa: CASSETGVNEKLFF; cdr3_nt: TGTGCCAGCAGTGAGACAGGTGTGAATGAAAAACTGTTTTTT
v_call: TRBV11-3; j_call: TRBJ2-5; d_call: TRBD1; clone_size: once; cdr3_aa: CASSLGSQGVETQYF; cdr3_nt: TGTGCCAGCAGCTTAGGCTCCCAGGGGGTGGAGACCCAGTACTTC
v_call: TRBV7-9; j_call: TRBJ2-7; d_call: TRBD1; clone_size: NA; cdr3_aa: CASSSGTGVDEQYF; cdr3_nt: TGTGCCAGCAGCTCCGGGACAGGGGTCGACGAGCAGTACTTC
v_call: TRBV6-6; j_call: TRBJ2-7; d_call: NA; clone_size: once; cdr3_aa: CASSYSRVRGYEQYF; cdr3_nt: TGTGCCAGCAGTTACTCGAGGGTCCGGGGTTACGAGCAGTACTTC
v_call: TRBV2; j_call: TRBJ2-5; d_call: TRBD1; clone_size: NA; cdr3_aa: CASSDRGLPGETQYF; cdr3_nt: TGTGCCAGCAGTGACAGGGGGCTGCCTGGAGAGACCCAGTACTTC
v_call: TRBV5-1; j_call: TRBJ2-3; d_call: TRBD1; clone_size: NA; cdr3_aa: CASSSDGQGPDTQYF; cdr3_nt: TGCGCCAGCAGCTCCGATGGACAGGGTCCAGATACGCAGTATTTT
v_call: TRBV9; j_call: TRBJ1-2; d_call: TRBD1; clone_size: NA; cdr3_aa: CASSARRQGGTSGYTF; cdr3_nt: TGTGCCAGCAGCGCAAGACGACAGGGAGGGACGAGTGGCTACACCTTC
v_call: TRBV7-9; j_call: TRBJ2-7; d_call: TRBD1; clone_size: NA; cdr3_aa: CASRREGQGIYEQYF; cdr3_nt: TGTGCCAGCAGACGAGAAGGACAGGGGATTTACGAGCAGTACTTC
v_call: TRBV29-1; j_call: TRBJ2-5; d_call: NA; clone_size: NA; cdr3_aa: CSVESARSRGETQYF; cdr3_nt: TGCAGCGTTGAATCAGCCAGGTCTAGGGGGGAGACCCAGTACTTC
v_call: TRBV5-4; j_call: TRBJ2-1; d_call: TRBD2; clone_size: NA; cdr3_aa: CASSLDVAGGLNEQFF; cdr3_nt: TGTGCCAGCAGCTTGGACGTAGCGGGAGGGCTGAATGAGCAGTTCTTC
v_call: TRBV5-1; j_call: TRBJ2-4; d_call: TRBD2; clone_size: NA; cdr3_aa: CASSLGDSGLAGTRENIQYF; cdr3_nt: TGCGCCAGCAGCTTGGGGGATTCCGGACTAGCGGGAACCCGGGAAAACATTCAGTACTTC
v_call: TRBV19; j_call: TRBJ2-3; d_call: TRBD1; clone_size: NA; cdr3_aa: CATSSTRDRDTQYF; cdr3_nt: TGTGCCACGTCTTCTACCCGGGACAGAGATACGCAGTATTTT
v_call: TRBV11-2; j_call: TRBJ1-5; d_call: NA; clone_size: NA; cdr3_aa: CASSLRQINQPQHF; cdr3_nt: TGTGCCAGCAGCCTAAGACAGATCAATCAGCCCCAGCATTTT
v_call: TRBV5-6; j_call: TRBJ2-1; d_call: NA; clone_size: NA; cdr3_aa: CASSLRHKVGDNEQFF; cdr3_nt: TGTGCCAGCAGCTTGAGACACAAGGTGGGCGACAATGAGCAGTTCTTC
v_call: TRBV7-3; j_call: TRBJ2-1; d_call: TRBD2; clone_size: NA; cdr3_aa: CASRDRLADYNEQFF; cdr3_nt: TGTGCCAGCAGGGACCGACTAGCGGATTACAATGAGCAGTTCTTC
v_call: TRBV5-4; j_call: TRBJ2-1; d_call: NA; clone_size: NA; cdr3_aa: CASSSANFRGPPDNEQFF; cdr3_nt: TGTGCCAGCAGCAGCGCTAATTTTCGGGGCCCCCCTGACAATGAGCAGTTCTTC
v_call: TRBV11-2; j_call: TRBJ2-2; d_call: TRBD2; clone_size: NA; cdr3_aa: CASSRFSGRIANTGELFF; cdr3_nt: TGTGCCAGCAGCCGCTTTAGCGGGAGGATAGCGAACACCGGGGAGCTGTTTTTT
v_call: TRBV5-5; j_call: TRBJ2-7; d_call: NA; clone_size: once; cdr3_aa: CASSLAVGGTLYEQYF; cdr3_nt: TGTGCCAGCAGCTTGGCCGTTGGCGGGACCCTCTACGAGCAGTACTTC
v_call: TRBV5-5; j_call: TRBJ2-1; d_call: NA; clone_size: NA; cdr3_aa: CASSADGVSYNEQFF; cdr3_nt: TGTGCCAGCAGCGCTGACGGAGTTTCCTACAATGAGCAGTTCTTC
v_call: TRBV7-9; j_call: TRBJ2-4; d_call: NA; clone_size: NA; cdr3_aa: CASSSPLGRGSAKNIQYF; cdr3_nt: TGTGCCAGCAGCTCACCCCTGGGCCGGGGGTCAGCCAAAAACATTCAGTACTTC
v_call: TRBV20-1; j_call: TRBJ2-7; d_call: NA; clone_size: NA; cdr3_aa: CSAWDLYEQYF; cdr3_nt: TGCAGTGCTTGGGATCTCTACGAGCAGTACTTC
v_call: TRBV18; j_call: TRBJ2-3; d_call: NA; clone_size: NA; cdr3_aa: CASSPGRSFTDTQYF; cdr3_nt: TGTGCCAGCTCACCGGGACGTTCGTTCACAGATACGCAGTATTTT
v_call: TRBV5-1; j_call: TRBJ2-2; d_call: NA; clone_size: NA; cdr3_aa: CASSLIRNTGELFF; cdr3_nt: TGCGCCAGCAGCTTGATCAGAAACACCGGGGAGCTGTTTTTT
v_call: TRBV9; j_call: TRBJ1-1; d_call: TRBD1; clone_size: NA; cdr3_aa: CASTGTGNTEAFF; cdr3_nt: TGTGCCAGCACCGGGACAGGGAACACTGAAGCTTTCTTT
v_call: TRBV10-2; j_call: TRBJ1-2; d_call: NA; clone_size: NA; cdr3_aa: CASSDKWANYGYTF; cdr3_nt: TGCGCCAGCAGTGATAAGTGGGCTAACTATGGCTACACCTTC
v_call: TRBV28; j_call: TRBJ1-5; d_call: NA; clone_size: NA; cdr3_aa: CASSLGPNQPQHF; cdr3_nt: TGTGCCAGCAGTTTGGGGCCTAATCAGCCCCAGCATTTT
v_call: TRBV7-9; j_call: TRBJ2-1; d_call: NA; clone_size: once; cdr3_aa: CASSFGTYYNEQFF; cdr3_nt: TGTGCCAGCAGCTTCGGGACCTACTACAATGAGCAGTTCTTC
v_call: TRBV10-3; j_call: TRBJ2-3; d_call: TRBD2; clone_size: NA; cdr3_aa: CAISRLAASTDTQYF; cdr3_nt: TGTGCCATCAGCCGACTAGCGGCTAGCACAGATACGCAGTATTTT
v_call: TRBV6-6; j_call: TRBJ2-3; d_call: NA; clone_size: NA; cdr3_aa: CASSLDTQYF; cdr3_nt: TGTGCCAGCAGTTTGGATACGCAGTATTTT
v_call: TRBV28; j_call: TRBJ2-1; d_call: NA; clone_size: NA; cdr3_aa: CASMVPLQGEQFF; cdr3_nt: TGTGCCAGCATGGTCCCTCTCCAGGGCGAGCAGTTCTTC
v_call: TRBV7-9; j_call: TRBJ2-7; d_call: NA; clone_size: NA; cdr3_aa: CASSLDGWPSSYEQYF; cdr3_nt: TGTGCCAGCAGCTTAGATGGTTGGCCCTCCTCATACGAGCAGTACTTC
v_call: TRBV19; j_call: TRBJ2-5; d_call: NA; clone_size: NA; cdr3_aa: CASSPLRSSETQYF; cdr3_nt: TGTGCCAGTAGCCCCCTGCGGTCGAGCGAGACCCAGTACTTC
v_call: TRBV11-2; j_call: TRBJ2-7; d_call: TRBD2; clone_size: NA; cdr3_aa: CASSASAGVDYEQYF; cdr3_nt: TGTGCCAGCAGCGCATCAGCGGGAGTAGACTACGAGCAGTACTTC
v_call: TRBV9; j_call: TRBJ1-2; d_call: NA; clone_size: NA; cdr3_aa: CASSRDTAGSGYTF; cdr3_nt: TGTGCCAGCAGCCGAGACACGGCCGGGAGTGGCTACACCTTC
v_call: TRBV5-8; j_call: TRBJ1-2; d_call: NA; clone_size: NA; cdr3_aa: CASRPRVGYGYTF; cdr3_nt: TGTGCCAGCAGGCCCAGGGTTGGCTATGGCTACACCTTC